These 19 T cell receptor beta chains were sequenced from one sample in a study of cytomegalovirus exposure and HLA in healthy donors. The PCR had 60 Vbeta and 13 Jbeta primers. Profiled with immunoSEQ multiplex PCR; TCRdb holds only in-frame clones, not every one. The repertoire holds 90,000 to 120,000 clones, with roughly 77% as singletons. The source material was PBMCs. The receptors stem from a woman between 50 and 59 years old in good health and CMV-seropositive.

This clone was counted only a few times. The chain combines TRBV6-5 with TRBJ1-5; no firm D call. Germline CDR1 and CDR2: MNHEY and SVGAGI. The CDR3 sequence is 13 residues long. The germline V and J ends were trimmed by 6 bases and 9 bases, with 15 bases remaining between them. CDR3 sequence: CASSLSSGRPQHF. DNA of the CDR3: TGTGCCAGCAGCCTTAGCTCGGGAAGGCCCCAGCATTTT.

The chain has TRBV2 and TRBJ2-7; 7 nucleotides agree with TRBD2. The trim removed 3 bases at V and 5 bases at J, leaving 7 bases unmatched. This CDR3 is 14 amino acids long. The germline gives CDR1 SNHLY, CDR2 FYNNEI. CDR3 bases: TGTGCCAGCAGTGACCTAGCGGTTCCTCACGAGCAGTACTTC. The encoded protein is CASSDLAVPHEQYF.

This rearrangement joins TRBV11-2 to TRBJ2-1; the D gene is possibly TRBD2 (6 bases). The CDR3 extends over 15 amino acids. The germline CDR1 and CDR2 sequences are SGHAT and FQNNGV. Trimming stripped 0 bases from V and 5 bases from J, with 11 bases between. CDR3 residues: CASSLDSGAHNEQFF. Here the CDR3 DNA reads TGTGCCAGCAGCTTAGATAGCGGAGCCCACAATGAGCAGTTCTTC.

The chain recombines TRBV11-2 with TRBJ2-7; TRBD2 matches 9 bases. CDR1 is SGHAT, CDR2 FQNNGV, per germline. After removal of 9 bases from V and 2 bases from J, the junction contained 8 bases not matched to a gene. The CDR3 extends over 14 amino acids. The CDR3 sequence is CASKPLAGPYEQYF. Written as DNA, the CDR3 is TGTGCCAGTAAACCCCTAGCGGGACCCTACGAGCAGTACTTC.

This clone was seen only a few times. This chain uses TRBV7-9 with TRBJ1-5; maybe TRBD1 (5 bases). V lost 8 bases and J 5 bases, leaving 10 bases between the germline ends. The CDR3 consists of 12 residues. Germline CDR1 reads SEHNR; CDR2 reads FQNEAQ (reference sequence). CDR3 nucleotides: TGTGCCAGCGCGGGGGGAGATCAGCCCCAGCATTTT. Encoded protein: CASAGGDQPQHF.

The chain employs TRBV6-1 and TRBJ2-1; TRBD1 matches 11 bases. The CDR3 spans 17 residues. Trimming removed 2 bases from V and 4 bases from J; junction bases left unmatched: 7. Germline V CDR1 and CDR2: MNHNS, SASEGT. DNA of the CDR3: TGTGCCAGCAGTGAATGGACAGGGGGCGCTAGGTACAATGAGCAGTTCTTC. Its protein product is CASSEWTGGARYNEQFF.

The chain is built from TRBV29-1 and TRBJ1-1, with 9 bases matching TRBD1. The J segment lost 5 bases and the V segment lost 7 bases, leaving 8 bases of the junction unmatched. Germline V gives CDR1 SQVTM, CDR2 ANQGSEA. This CDR3 comprises 13 residues. CDR3 in amino acids: CSAAQGAGTEAFF. For the CDR3, the DNA is TGCAGCGCCGCACAGGGGGCTGGAACTGAAGCTTTCTTT. Based on the CDR3 plus reference TRBV29-1 and TRBJ1-1, the full variable domain is SAVISQKPSRDICQRGTSLTIQCQVDSQVTMMFWYRQQPGQSLTLIATANQGSEATYESGFVIDKFPISRPNLTFSTLTVSNMSPEDSSIYLCSAAQGAGTEAFFGQGTRLTVV.

This clone was seen a single time. This rearrangement joins TRBV11-2 to TRBJ2-7; 8 bases match TRBD1. With 1 base clipped from V and 3 bases from J, the junction kept 8 bases outside the gene matches. Germline CDR1 is SGHAT and CDR2 is FQNNGV. The CDR3 covers 16 residues. CDR3 region: CASSLGGQGWSYEQYF. The CDR3, as DNA: TGTGCCAGCAGCTTAGGCGGACAGGGCTGGAGCTACGAGCAGTACTTC.

The V gene is TRBV7-8, the J gene TRBJ2-5, with unresolved D. Germline values: CDR1 SGHVS, CDR2 FQNEAQ. Trimming cost V 5 bases and J 5 bases, with 15 bases left between them. This CDR3 is 14 amino acids long. The chain's CDR3 is CASSTHQSRETQYF. CDR3 nucleotides: TGTGCCAGCAGCACCCACCAATCGAGGGAGACCCAGTACTTC.

This clone appeared once. The chain links TRBV19 to TRBJ1-1, with 9 nucleotides matching TRBD1. This CDR3 has 15 amino acids. V lost 6 bases, J lost 4 bases, and 9 bases stayed unmatched. Germline CDR1 LNHDA, CDR2 SQIVND (reference sequence). The CDR3, as DNA: TGTGCCAGTAGACAGGGGGCCGTGGGGGTCACTGAAGCTTTCTTT. Residues: CASRQGAVGVTEAFF. Supplemented by reference TRBV19 and TRBJ1-1, the full variable domain reads DGGITQSPKYLFRKEGQNVTLSCEQNLNHDAMYWYRQDPGQGLRLIYYSQIVNDFQKGDIAEGYSVSREKKESFPLTVTSAQKNPTAFYLCASRQGAVGVTEAFFGQGTRLTVV.

This clone was observed once. This chain links TRBV7-9 with TRBJ1-1; TRBD1 matches 8 bases. The CDR3 is made up of 12 amino acids. In germline, CDR1 is SEHNR, CDR2 FQNEAQ (reference sequence). Germline trimming cut 5 bases from V and 12 bases from J; bases unmatched to any gene: 8. This chain's CDR3 is CASSPWTGTTFF. CDR3 nucleotides: TGTGCCAGCAGCCCTTGGACAGGGACAACTTTCTTT.

In its sample, this clone was seen a few times. V is TRBV18 and J is TRBJ2-1; 7 bases line up with TRBD1. The CDR3 spans 15 residues. After removal of 6 bases from V and 9 bases from J, the junction contained 14 bases not matched to a gene. Per the germline V gene, CDR1 is KGHSH and CDR2 is LQKENI. DNA of the CDR3: TGTGCCAGCTCTACCCTGACAGGGACGGTCCTTGAGCAGTTCTTC. Protein product: CASSTLTGTVLEQFF.

This clone came up once. The V and J genes are TRBV4-1 and TRBJ1-5, with no clear D. This CDR3 spans 14 amino acids. Germline lookup yields CDR1 MGHRA and CDR2 YSYEKL. The ends were cut back, 1 base at V and 2 bases at J, with 6 bases in the middle. CDR3 loop: CASSQVEGNQPQHF. Here the CDR3 DNA reads TGCGCCAGCAGCCAAGTAGAGGGCAATCAGCCCCAGCATTTT.

J is TRBJ2-2 and V is TRBV7-9, with TRBD2 identical over 8 bases. Losses at the gene ends were 5 bases for V and 6 bases for J; bases not matched to a gene: 8. The CDR3 is 15 residues long. From germline, CDR1 is SEHNR and CDR2 FQNEAQ (reference sequence). CDR3 in DNA: TGTGCCAGCAGCCCCCCGGGGGGGAATCCCGGGGAGCTGTTTTTT. As protein: CASSPPGGNPGELFF.

This chain connects TRBV27 to TRBJ1-1; D unclear. V gave up 4 bases and J gave up 1 base, with 10 bases separating them. Per germline, CDR1 MNHEY and CDR2 SMNVEV (reference sequence). The CDR3 spans 14 residues. This CDR3 is CASSWQARNTEAFF. CDR3 DNA sequence: TGTGCCAGCAGTTGGCAGGCCCGGAACACTGAAGCTTTCTTT.

The chain links TRBV11-2 to TRBJ1-2, with 8 bases identical to TRBD1. The trim removed 4 bases at V and 4 bases at J, leaving 17 bases unmatched. This CDR3 has 18 amino acids. The germline gives CDR1 SGHAT, CDR2 FQNNGV. CDR3 in amino acids: CASSSTTQGAVGGYGYTF. The CDR3 DNA reads as TGTGCCAGCAGCTCCACGACGCAGGGGGCGGTTGGGGGCTATGGCTACACCTTC.

This rearrangement joins TRBV6-1 to TRBJ1-2; D is undetermined. This CDR3 is built from 13 residues. Germline V lookup: CDR1 MNHNS, CDR2 SASEGT. V lost 5 bases, J lost 2 bases, and 9 bases lay in between. The CDR3 nucleotides are TGTGCCAGCAGTCGGGATTTAAACTATGGCTACACCTTC. Protein product: CASSRDLNYGYTF.

The V call is TRBV28, the J call TRBJ1-3; 11 bases fit TRBD1. The germline gives CDR1 MDHEN, CDR2 SYDVKM. The ends lost 7 bases at V and 3 bases at J; junction bases unmatched: 2. The CDR3 totals 14 residues. The CDR3 DNA reads as TGTGCCAGCAAAGGGACAGGGGGTGGAAACACCATATATTTT. Encoded protein: CASKGTGGGNTIYF.

The genes are TRBV25-1 and TRBJ2-7; D may be TRBD2 (6 bases). This CDR3 has 13 amino acids. CDR1 is MGHDK, CDR2 SYGVNS, per germline. The V end was cut by 4 bases, the J end by 4 bases, with 11 bases between. The chain's CDR3 is CASSVSGTYEQYF. CDR3 in DNA: TGTGCCAGCAGTGTTAGCGGAACTTACGAGCAGTACTTC.